Below are 7 T cell receptor beta chains sequenced from a single sample in a study of blood T cell repertoires in COVID-19. Here immunoSEQ multiplex PCR was the method, and the copy in TCRdb shows in-frame clones only, minus some. This sample has roughly 110,000 clones, with around nine tenths found just once. Sequencing was carried out using peripheral blood. These receptors were taken from a middle-aged man with acute or convalescent COVID-19.

CDR3 residues: CASSVPGTGQETQYF. CDR3 bases: TGTGCCAGCAGCGTACCGGGGACAGGCCAAGAGACCCAGTACTTC. The rearrangement links TRBV11-2 to TRBJ2-5; 8 positions match TRBD1. Germline V gene data show CDR1 as SGHAT and CDR2 as FQNNGV. V lost 5 bases, J lost 1 base, and 6 bases stayed unmatched. The length of the CDR3 is 15 residues.

The chain combines TRBV6-1 with TRBJ2-2; 7 bases fit TRBD1. CDR3 length equals 14 residues. Trimming cost V 3 bases and J 6 bases; bases outside gene matches: 4. CDR1 is MNHNS and CDR2 is SASEGT in the germline V gene. The DNA of the CDR3 is TGTGCCAGCAGTGACAGGGGGTTGGCCGGGGAGCTGTTTTTT. This gives the protein CASSDRGLAGELFF.

The chain carries TRBV19 and TRBJ2-6; 7 bases fit TRBD1. This CDR3 is 16 amino acids long. Looked up from germline, CDR1 is LNHDA and CDR2 is SQIVND (reference sequence). Trimming at V came to 7 bases and at J to 2 bases, leaving 8 bases not matched to a gene. The CDR3 protein is CASTLRQGTGANVLTF. The CDR3 DNA follows: TGTGCCAGTACCCTAAGACAGGGAACTGGGGCCAACGTCCTGACTTTC.

CDR3 protein: CASSLALKGAEAFF. The CDR3 DNA is TGTGCCAGCAGCTTAGCCCTCAAAGGGGCTGAAGCTTTCTTT. The chain uses TRBV7-8 and TRBJ1-1; possibly TRBD1 for D (5 bases). The V end lost 0 bases, the J end lost 6 bases, and 11 bases lay between the germline ends. The CDR3 extends over 14 amino acids. The V gene's germline CDR1 is SGHVS and CDR2 FQNEAQ.

The J gene is TRBJ1-2, the V gene TRBV13; 7 bases agree with TRBD1. The germline gives CDR1 PRHDT, CDR2 FYEKMQ (reference sequence). Trimming removed 5 bases from V and 8 bases from J; junction bases left unmatched: 14. This CDR3 has 15 residues. The CDR3 loop is CASSLTTTGLKGYTF. CDR3 nucleotides: TGTGCCAGCAGCCTGACGACGACAGGGCTCAAGGGCTACACCTTC.

This chain uses TRBV5-6 with TRBJ1-5; 9 bases match TRBD1. CDR3 size: 16 residues. V lost 4 bases, J lost 11 bases, and 16 bases stayed unmatched. Germline CDR1 is SGHDT and CDR2 is YYEEEE. CDR3 DNA: TGTGCCAGCAGCCTGGACCCGGGACAGGGAAAGGAGGCCCAGCATTTT. As protein: CASSLDPGQGKEAQHF. Full variable domain (remainder filled in from reference TRBV5-6 and TRBJ1-5): DAGVTQSPTHLIKTRGQQVTLRCSPKSGHDTVSWYQQALGQGPQFIFQYYEEEERQRGNFPDRFSGHQFPNYSSELNVNALLLGDSALYLCASSLDPGQGKEAQHFGDGTRLSIL.

The chain joins TRBV4-3 to TRBJ1-3; 11 positions agree with TRBD1. The ends lost 3 bases at V and 4 bases at J; junction bases unmatched: 2. Germline V gene sequence: CDR1 LGHNA, CDR2 YSLEER. CDR3 length: 15 residues. The CDR3 here is CASSQGQGGGNTIYF. CDR3 sequence (DNA): TGCGCCAGCAGCCAGGGACAGGGGGGAGGAAACACCATATATTTT.